This passage covers 8 T cell receptor beta chains from one sample sequenced in a study of cytomegalovirus exposure and HLA in healthy donors. PCR involved 60 Vbeta and 13 Jbeta primers. This table comes from immunoSEQ multiplex PCR, and its TCRdb copy is limited to in-frame clones, with some not included. The top ten clones hold 4% to 4.5% of a sample with approximately 120,000 clones, 74% of them seen once. Sequenced: PBMCs. The receptors come from a woman aged 50 to 65 in good health and CMV-seropositive.

The chain joins TRBV6-1 to TRBJ2-7; 8 nucleotides agree with TRBD1. The germline gives CDR1 MNHNS, CDR2 SASEGT. The CDR3 contains 13 residues. Trimming took 6 bases from V and 6 from J; bases not matched to a gene: 7. CDR3 amino acids: CASRATGAGEQYF. The CDR3 bases are TGTGCCAGCAGGGCGACAGGGGCCGGCGAGCAGTACTTC.

This chain links TRBV18 with TRBJ2-1, with 7 bases that match TRBD2. The CDR3 loop spans 15 amino acids. Germline V lookup: CDR1 KGHSH, CDR2 LQKENI. After removal of 2 bases from V and 4 bases from J, the junction contained 5 bases not matched to a gene. Written as DNA, the CDR3 is TGTGCCAGCTCACCAACCGCGGGAGCTTACAATGAGCAGTTCTTC. Translating it yields CASSPTAGAYNEQFF.

The genes are TRBV4-1 and TRBJ2-7; 7 positions match TRBD1. Trimming took 6 bases from V and 0 from J; bases not matched to a gene: 2. This CDR3 spans 13 amino acids. Per the germline V gene, CDR1 is MGHRA and CDR2 is YSYEKL. This CDR3 is CASSGQASYEQYF. The CDR3 region has the DNA TGCGCCAGCAGTGGACAGGCCTCCTACGAGCAGTACTTC.

The genes are TRBV7-9 and TRBJ2-7; 12 bases are shared with TRBD1. The germline V gene encodes CDR1 SEHNR and CDR2 FQNEAQ (reference sequence). The CDR3 is 15 amino acids. The V segment lost 7 bases and the J segment 5 bases; nucleotides outside the gene matches: 9. The CDR3 loop is CASTRGGTGGNEQYF. The DNA of the CDR3 is TGTGCCAGCACCCGAGGTGGGACAGGGGGCAACGAGCAGTACTTC.

This chain links TRBV6-6 with TRBJ2-7; TRBD1 might be the D (6 bases). Germline CDR1 MNHNY, CDR2 SVGAGI (reference sequence). The CDR3 spans 16 residues. The V gene lost 0 bases and the J gene lost 3 bases, with 15 bases spanning the gap. CDR3 nucleotide sequence: TGTGCCAGCAGTTACTCGATTGGACAGAAGAGCTACGAGCAGTACTTC. This encodes CASSYSIGQKSYEQYF.

CDR3 in amino acids: CASFAAVYGNTIYF. The CDR3 bases are TGTGCCAGCTTCGCGGCGGTTTACGGAAACACCATATATTTT. The chain combines TRBV18 with TRBJ1-3, with D unresolved. V was shortened by 7 bases and J by 4 bases, with 14 bases between the two germline ends. CDR1 is KGHSH, CDR2 LQKENI, per germline. The CDR3 extends over 14 amino acids. The full variable domain, its missing parts supplied by reference TRBV18 and TRBJ1-3, is NAGVMQNPRHLVRRRGQEARLRCSPMKGHSHVYWYRQLPEEGLKFMVYLQKENIIDESGMPKERFSAEFPKEGPSILRIQQVVRGDSAAYFCASFAAVYGNTIYFGEGSWLTVV.

The chain couples TRBV27 to TRBJ1-4, with 8 bases aligning to TRBD1. The germline gives CDR1 MNHEY, CDR2 SMNVEV (reference sequence). This CDR3 contains 14 residues. Trimming at V came to 5 bases and at J to 8 bases, leaving 7 bases not matched to a gene. CDR3 bases: TGTGCCAGCAGTCCGAGGACAGGGAGAGAAAAACTGTTTTTT. Translating gives CASSPRTGREKLFF.

The V call is TRBV10-3, the J call TRBJ2-1, with 7 bases identical to TRBD1. Germline lookup yields CDR1 ENHRY and CDR2 SYGVKD. J gave up 2 bases and V 0 bases, and 1 base lay outside the gene matches. This CDR3 is built from 15 residues. CDR3 protein: CAISESQGAYNEQFF. The CDR3 DNA is TGTGCCATCAGTGAGTCTCAGGGGGCCTACAATGAGCAGTTCTTC.